This T cell receptor beta chain was obtained from a study of CD8 T cells in Susac syndrome. Whole-study findings and limits: As acknowledged by the study, its TCR sequencing and HLA analysis included a relatively small number of individuals.

The CDR3 totals 14 residues. Germline values: CDR1 SQVTM, CDR2 ANQGSEA. V trimming: 7 bases; J trimming: 7 bases; junction bases outside the gene matches: 10. Points on this clonotype: Its cognate antigen is unknown.

RNA totalling about 0.45 to 1 ug underwent reverse transcription with random hexamers. It was immunoSEQ multiplex PCR that amplified TCR beta CDR3 across 54 Vbeta and 13 Jbeta. TCRdb called the immunoSEQ multiplex PCR reads again in MiXCR, with one record for every CDR3 protein. The sample shows hundreds of thousands of distinct CDR3 sequences, 95% of them seen only once. Sequencing targeted TCR beta in T cells from blood (CD8+ and CD4+). The multiple sclerosis controls comprised treatment-naive patients whose relapsing-remitting disease was stable or active. Specimen: CD4+ T cells from PBMCs. The sequence derives from a human donor with multiple sclerosis. This sequence joins TRBV29-1 and TRBJ2-1, with TRBD2 identical over 10 bases. The CDR3 sequence is CSAQTSGSQNEQFF. The CDR3 coding sequence is TGCAGCGCCCAGACTAGCGGGTCACAAAATGAGCAGTTCTTC.